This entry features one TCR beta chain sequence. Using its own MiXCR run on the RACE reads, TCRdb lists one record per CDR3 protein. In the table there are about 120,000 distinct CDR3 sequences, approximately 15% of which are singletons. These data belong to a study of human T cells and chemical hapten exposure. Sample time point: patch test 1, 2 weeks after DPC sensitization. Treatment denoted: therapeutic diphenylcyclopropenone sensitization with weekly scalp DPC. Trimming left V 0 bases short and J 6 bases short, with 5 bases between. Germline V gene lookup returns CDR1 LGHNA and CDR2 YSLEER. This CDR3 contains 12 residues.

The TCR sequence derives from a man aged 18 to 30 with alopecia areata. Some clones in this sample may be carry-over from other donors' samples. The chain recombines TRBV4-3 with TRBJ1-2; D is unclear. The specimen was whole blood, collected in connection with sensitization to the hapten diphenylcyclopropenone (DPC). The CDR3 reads CASSQDRNGYTF. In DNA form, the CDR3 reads TGCGCCAGCAGCCAAGATCGGAATGGCTACACCTTC.